The T cell receptor beta chain under discussion was sequenced for a study of a mutant IDH1 vaccine in newly diagnosed glioma. In the study overall: Most patients had received both radiotherapy and temozolomide, the prior options being radiotherapy, temozolomide, or both.

Time point of the sample: baseline, week 1 (first vaccination visit). Treatment meaning: pre-vaccination baseline after standard-of-care therapy. New IDH1-mutant, ATRX-lost WHO grade 3 or 4 astrocytomas occurred in donors. TCRdb's copy holds only in-frame clones and misses some; the assay was immunoSEQ multiplex PCR. The sample shows around 26,000 clones, roughly 93% of them seen only once. The CDR3 spans 15 residues. Germline V lookup: CDR1 SGHRS, CDR2 YFSETQ. Trimming took 0 bases from V and 3 from J, leaving 13 bases between them. This rearrangement joins TRBV5-1 to TRBJ2-7, with D possibly called TRBD1 or TRBD2 (6 bases each). Source: PBMCs, taken from a glioma patient treated with radiotherapy, temozolomide or both. This receptor was identified in a man aged 40-49 years with glioma. In DNA form, the CDR3 reads TGCGCCAGCAGCTTGGAGGGGGGAGTGGTCTACGAGCAGTACTTC. Translated: CASSLEGGVVYEQYF.